Sequencing of this T cell receptor (beta chain) was carried out in a study of PD-1 blockade in classical Hodgkin lymphoma. As for time point: newly diagnosed, previously untreated cHL patient sample. V gave up 3 bases and J gave up 0 bases, with 6 bases separating them. Germline CDR1 reads SNHLY; CDR2 reads FYNNEI. The CDR3 is 14 residues long. The table came from immunoSEQ multiplex PCR; TCRdb's copy has only in-frame clones and leaves some out. In the table there are some 70,000 clones, more than 85% of which are singletons. This TCR was sampled from a human donor with classical Hodgkin lymphoma. The chain carries TRBV2 and TRBJ1-5; D gene ambiguous. Sequencing was done on a sample of peripheral blood mononuclear cells (PBMCs). Here the CDR3 DNA reads TGTGCCAGCAGTGATGCGGGTAGCAATCAGCCCCAGCATTTT. Its translation: CASSDAGSNQPQHF.